This record covers a single TCR beta chain. Its antigen is unknown. The data derive from a study of T cell repertoires in cytomegalovirus infection. Whole-study context: CMV infection together with matching HLA type was indicated by public TCR beta signatures.

Study outcomes and limitations: Identification of carriers of CMV plus the relevant HLA was achieved through cumulative public TCR beta family frequency.

V was pared by 6 bases and J by 8 bases, with 7 bases of the junction left unmatched. This CDR3 comprises 13 residues. The germline V gene has CDR1 DFQATT and CDR2 SNEGSKA (reference sequence). TCRdb reanalysed the reads using MiXCR and keeps one entry per CDR3 protein. The repertoire holds about 140,000 distinct CDR3 sequences, with roughly 6% as singletons. The chain links TRBV20-1 to TRBJ1-4, with 9 bases fitting TRBD1. The clonotype comes from a human donor in good health (CMV status not recorded). Some clones in this sample may be carry-over from other donors' samples. The sequencing sample was made of PBMCs. CDR3 bases: TGCAGTGCACGGAGACAGGGGGAAGAAAAACTGTTTTTT. Its protein product is CSARRQGEEKLFF.